This T cell receptor beta chain was sequenced for a study of blood T cells in healthy people across ages. About the study: For every two T cells, template switching captured about one barcoded beta molecule.

It was with a sample-barcoded 5' primer and a J-beta primer mix that a second PCR of roughly 6 to 12 cycles was run. A single record per CDR3 protein comes from TCRdb applying MiXCR to the 5' RACE reads. Of about 940,000 distinct CDR3 sequences listed, about 48% are singletons. V dropped 0 bases and J dropped 4; count of bases not matched to a gene: 5. From germline, CDR1 is MNHEY and CDR2 SMNVEV (reference sequence). The CDR3 is 16 amino acids. The material sequenced was blood. The chain combines TRBV27 with TRBJ2-3; 9 bases are shared with TRBD2. The clonotype comes from a man aged 25-40 years in good health. CDR3 nucleotides: TGTGCCAGCAGTTTATCGGGCGCGGGGGGGCCAGATACGCAGTATTTT. Translating gives CASSLSGAGGPDTQYF.